This T cell receptor beta chain derives from a study of immune evolution from preneoplasia to lung adenocarcinoma. Across the study: HLA loss of heterozygosity: about 7% AIS, 15% MIA, approximately 31% ADC, none AAH. Overall study results and limits: Top clone share appeared to fall from AAH through AIS, MIA, adenocarcinoma. Normal lung had highest clonality; later lesions appeared denser, more diverse.

Two lung cancer pathologists independently confirmed each histologic diagnosis. On this clone: As yet, its antigen is unknown. The sample has other DNA sequences that encode this CDR3 too.

Sequencing used immunoSEQ multiplex PCR; TCRdb keeps in-frame clones, though not all of them. Of several thousand clones in the sample, less than 85% were seen once. J lost 3 bases, V lost 2 bases, and 2 bases had no gene match. Germline values: CDR1 KGHSH, CDR2 LQKENI. The CDR3 sequence is 14 residues long. V usage is TRBV18 and J usage is TRBJ2-7; 9 nucleotides line up with TRBD1. The sequencing sample was made of FFPE atypical adenomatous hyperplasia tissue from the lung. Subset specified: atypical adenomatous hyperplasia (AAH), lung preneoplasia. The sequence came from a donor at least 70 years old with lung adenocarcinoma. Some clones in this sample may be carry-over from other donors' samples. The CDR3 region is CASSPGTGYYEQYF. The CDR3 region has the DNA TGTGCCAGCTCACCAGGGACAGGGTACTACGAGCAGTACTTC.